This TCR beta chain was observed in a study of blood T cell repertoires in COVID-19. About the research overall: COVID-19 samples collected from the United States, Italy and Spain covered acute and convalescent phases.

Method: immunoSEQ multiplex PCR; TCRdb's copy keeps in-frame clones and lacks some. The table lists 150,000 to 200,000 clones, about 81% of them singletons, with approximately 11% in the top ten. CDR3 length: 13 residues. Trimming shortened V by 4 bases and J by 4 bases, and 10 bases separated the two germline ends. Germline-derived CDR1 and CDR2 are MRHNA and SNTAGT. This receptor was identified in a human donor in a cohort sampled during active COVID-19. The chain has TRBV6-4 and TRBJ1-2; no reliable D call. The sample consisted of peripheral blood. The DNA for the CDR3 is TGTGCCAGCAGTGTGCAGGTTGGCTATGGCTACACCTTC. Protein sequence: CASSVQVGYGYTF.